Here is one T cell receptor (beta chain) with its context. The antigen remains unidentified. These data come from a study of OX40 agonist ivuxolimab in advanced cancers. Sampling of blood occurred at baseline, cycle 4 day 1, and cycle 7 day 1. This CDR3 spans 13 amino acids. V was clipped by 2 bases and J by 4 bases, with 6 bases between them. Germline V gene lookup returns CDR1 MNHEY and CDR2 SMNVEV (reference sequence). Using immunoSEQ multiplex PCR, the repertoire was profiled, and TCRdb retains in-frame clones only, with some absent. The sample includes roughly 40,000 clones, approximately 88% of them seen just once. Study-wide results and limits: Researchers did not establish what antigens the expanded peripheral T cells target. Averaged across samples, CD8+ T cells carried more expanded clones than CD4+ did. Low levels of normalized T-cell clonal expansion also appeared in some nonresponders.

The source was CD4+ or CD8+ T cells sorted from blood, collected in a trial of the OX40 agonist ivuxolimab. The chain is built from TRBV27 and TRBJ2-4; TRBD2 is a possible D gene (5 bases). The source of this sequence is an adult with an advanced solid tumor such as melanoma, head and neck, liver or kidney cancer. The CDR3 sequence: CASSLTGKNIQYF. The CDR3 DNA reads TGTGCCAGCAGTTTAACGGGGAAAAACATTCAGTACTTC.